This TCR beta chain was sequenced for a study of T cells in Graves' hyperthyroidism and ophthalmopathy. Overall study: Peripheral blood was secured at the point of initial diagnosis, before any treatment.

On this clonotype: Its matching antigen is unknown. The junction shows a germline mismatch at one end, possibly a read error.

RNA transcripts served as the template for amplifying TCR beta CDR3 regions. The primer set for the first-round RT-PCR of the TCR CDR3 was HTBI. Using its own MiXCR run on the multiplex PCR reads, TCRdb lists one record per CDR3 protein. The sample lists about 460,000 distinct CDR3 sequences, about 20% seen once, with around 54% in the top ten. Whole-study findings and limits: Blood also carried most thyroid clonotypes expanded above 0.001.

CDR3 size: 14 residues. Disease lasting under 3 months, a NOSPECS grade of at least 4, and a Clinical Activity Score of at least 3 were features of the ophthalmopathy patients. Fresh 10 ml peripheral blood yielded PBMCs. The chain has TRBV12-3 or TRBV12-4 and TRBJ1-1; 9 bases line up with TRBD1. Input material: blood. This TCR was recovered from a woman in her sixties or seventies with Graves' ophthalmopathy. CDR3 sequence reads: CATSFDRGSTEAFF. CDR3 DNA sequence: TGCGCCACCAGCTTCGACAGGGGGTCTACTGAAGCTTTCTTT.